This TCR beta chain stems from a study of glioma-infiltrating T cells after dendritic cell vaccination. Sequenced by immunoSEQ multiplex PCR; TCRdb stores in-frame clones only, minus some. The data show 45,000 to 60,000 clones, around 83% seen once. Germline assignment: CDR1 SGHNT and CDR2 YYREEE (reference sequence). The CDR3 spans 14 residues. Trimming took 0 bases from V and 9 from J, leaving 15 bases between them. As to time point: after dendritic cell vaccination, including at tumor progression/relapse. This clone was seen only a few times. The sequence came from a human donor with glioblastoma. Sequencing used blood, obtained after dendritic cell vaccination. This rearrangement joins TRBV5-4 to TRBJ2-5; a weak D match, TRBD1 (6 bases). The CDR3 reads CASSLVTGTEAQYF. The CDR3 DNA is TGTGCCAGCAGCTTGGTGACAGGCACGGAGGCCCAGTACTTC.